Following are 29 T cell receptor beta chains from one sample sequenced in a study of blood T cell repertoires in COVID-19. TCRdb's table, derived via immunoSEQ multiplex PCR, lists solely in-frame clones and lacks some. The data show 380,000 or so clones, about 90% seen once. The sequenced material came from peripheral blood. The receptors come from a man in his forties with acute or convalescent COVID-19.

The chain uses TRBV28 and TRBJ1-2; D is perhaps TRBD1 (5 bases). This CDR3 is built from 13 residues. With 6 bases removed from V and 10 bases from J, the gap between germline ends came to 18 bases. Germline V CDR1 and CDR2: MDHEN, SYDVKM. This chain's CDR3 is CASRTSGFSVYTF. Written as DNA, the CDR3 is TGTGCCAGCAGGACTTCAGGGTTTTCGGTCTACACCTTC.

This clone was recorded a few times. The rearrangement links TRBV18 to TRBJ2-6; 10 bases match TRBD2. CDR3 size: 19 residues. J was trimmed by 2 bases and V by 0 bases; bases with no gene match: 7. Germline-derived CDR1 and CDR2 are KGHSH and LQKENI. The CDR3 coding sequence is TGTGCCAGCTCACCACCGCTAGCGGGAGCGAGGCCTGGGGCCAACGTCCTGACTTTC. Encoded protein: CASSPPLAGARPGANVLTF.

This clone is a singleton in its sample. This sequence joins TRBV3-1 (or the pseudogene TRBV3-2) and TRBJ1-5, with 7 bases fitting TRBD1. The CDR3 runs to 15 residues. V trimming: 3 bases; J trimming: 4 bases; junction bases outside the gene matches: 6. Germline V gene lookup returns CDR1 LGHDT and CDR2 YNNKEL (reference sequence). CDR3 sequence (DNA): TGTGCCAGCAGCCAGAGTCCGGGACAGAATCAGCCCCAGCATTTT. Translated, it gives CASSQSPGQNQPQHF.

The V and J genes are TRBV18 and TRBJ2-3; maybe TRBD1 (7 bases). Trimming shortened V by 5 bases and J by 4 bases, and 10 bases separated the two germline ends. The CDR3 has 13 amino acids. Germline V gene sequence: CDR1 KGHSH, CDR2 LQKENI. CDR3 in amino acids: CASSSGGSDTQYF. The CDR3 DNA is TGTGCCAGCTCATCAGGGGGGTCAGATACGCAGTATTTT. Drawing the rest from reference TRBV18 and TRBJ2-3, the complete variable domain is NAGVMQNPRHLVRRRGQEARLRCSPMKGHSHVYWYRQLPEEGLKFMVYLQKENIIDESGMPKERFSAEFPKEGPSILRIQQVVRGDSAAYFCASSSGGSDTQYFGPGTRLTVL.

The rearrangement uses TRBV29-1 and TRBJ2-1, with D hard to call. In germline, CDR1 is SQVTM, CDR2 ANQGSEA. The CDR3 contains 12 residues. Deletions cut 2 bases from V and 4 bases from J, with 6 bases between. CDR3: CSVEYSYNEQFF. CDR3 bases: TGCAGCGTTGAATACAGTTACAATGAGCAGTTCTTC.

The chain has TRBV19 and TRBJ2-7, with 11 bases fitting TRBD2. With 10 bases clipped from V and 7 bases from J, the junction kept 15 bases outside the gene matches. Germline-derived CDR1 and CDR2 are LNHDA and SQIVND (reference sequence). The CDR3 covers 15 residues. The CDR3 region is CATGPITSGSEEQYF. CDR3 bases: TGTGCCACGGGGCCGATAACTAGCGGGAGTGAAGAGCAGTACTTC. The variable domain in full, with the rest retrieved from reference TRBV19 and TRBJ2-7, is DGGITQSPKYLFRKEGQNVTLSCEQNLNHDAMYWYRQDPGQGLRLIYYSQIVNDFQKGDIAEGYSVSREKKESFPLTVTSAQKNPTAFYLCATGPITSGSEEQYFGPGTRLTVT.

The chain combines TRBV27 with TRBJ2-3; 12 bases line up with TRBD2. The CDR3 is made up of 16 amino acids. The germline CDR1 and CDR2 sequences are MNHEY and SMNVEV (reference sequence). The ends lost 6 bases at V and 6 bases at J; junction bases unmatched: 10. In DNA, the CDR3 is TGTGCCAGCAGCCCCTCGACTAGCGGGGGAACCGATACGCAGTATTTT. Protein sequence: CASSPSTSGGTDTQYF.

The chain has TRBV10-3 and TRBJ2-7; 9 bases map to TRBD1. The germline V gene has CDR1 ENHRY and CDR2 SYGVKD. The CDR3 is 13 residues long. V shed 7 bases, J shed 4 bases, and the junction held 5 bases outside the gene matches. The CDR3 DNA follows: TGTGCCATCATGGCGGGACAGGGTTACGAGCAGTACTTC. Encoded protein: CAIMAGQGYEQYF.

The rearrangement links TRBV10-3 to TRBJ1-1; D ambiguous. The germline V gene encodes CDR1 ENHRY and CDR2 SYGVKD. V dropped 8 bases and J dropped 6 bases, with 13 bases sitting between them. This CDR3 contains 12 residues. The CDR3 DNA is TGTGCCATCTCAACCGGGTCCCCTGAAGCTTTCTTT. Residues: CAISTGSPEAFF.

V usage is TRBV9 and J usage is TRBJ1-6; 7 bases fit TRBD1. The CDR3 runs 15 residues. The V gene's germline CDR1 is SGDLS and CDR2 YYNGEE. V lost 4 bases to trimming and J lost 9 bases; unmatched junction nucleotides: 10. The CDR3 region has the DNA TGTGCCAGCAGCTCTGATACAGGGGTCGGTTCACCCCTCCACTTT. It is translated as CASSSDTGVGSPLHF. The variable domain in full, completed from reference TRBV9 and TRBJ1-6, reads DSGVTQTPKHLITATGQRVTLRCSPRSGDLSVYWYQQSLDQGLQFLIQYYNGEERAKGNILERFSAQQFPDLHSELNLSSLELGDSALYFCASSSDTGVGSPLHFGNGTRLTVT.

The gene calls are TRBV10-1 and TRBJ1-4; D not resolved. This CDR3 is 13 amino acids long. Deletions cut 2 bases from V and 8 bases from J, with 9 bases between. Per germline, CDR1 WNHNN and CDR2 SYGVQD (reference sequence). The CDR3 DNA is TGCGCCAGCAGTGAGGGCAGCGGCGAAAAACTGTTTTTT. Amino acid sequence: CASSEGSGEKLFF.

In its sample, this clone was seen once. V gene TRBV9 combines with J gene TRBJ1-5; the match to TRBD1 covers 8 bases. Unmatched junction bases numbered 3, after V lost 0 bases and J lost 4 bases. Germline V gene data show CDR1 as SGDLS and CDR2 as YYNGEE. This CDR3 comprises 15 residues. Here the CDR3 reads CASSVGGQVNQPQHF. The CDR3 nucleotides read TGTGCCAGCAGCGTAGGGGGACAGGTTAATCAGCCCCAGCATTTT. The full variable domain, completed using reference TRBV9 and TRBJ1-5, is DSGVTQTPKHLITATGQRVTLRCSPRSGDLSVYWYQQSLDQGLQFLIQYYNGEERAKGNILERFSAQQFPDLHSELNLSSLELGDSALYFCASSVGGQVNQPQHFGDGTRLSIL.

The J gene is TRBJ2-7, the V gene TRBV13, with unresolved D. Germline loops: CDR1 PRHDT, CDR2 FYEKMQ (reference sequence). This CDR3 region has 14 residues. Deletions cut 3 bases from V and 0 bases from J, with 9 bases between. The CDR3 DNA reads TGTGCCAGCAGCTTTCTTCTAGACTCCTACGAGCAGTACTTC. Translated, it gives CASSFLLDSYEQYF. The full variable domain, with the rest looked up from reference TRBV13 and TRBJ2-7, is AAGVIQSPRHLIKEKRETATLKCYPIPRHDTVYWYQQGPGQDPQFLISFYEKMQSDKGSIPDRFSAQQFSDYHSELNMSSLELGDSALYFCASSFLLDSYEQYFGPGTRLTVT.

This chain connects TRBV7-3 to TRBJ2-1; 11 nucleotides match TRBD1. This CDR3 spans 16 amino acids. Germline assignment: CDR1 SGHTA and CDR2 FQGTGA. The J segment lost 5 bases and the V segment lost 5 bases, leaving 8 bases of the junction unmatched. The CDR3: CASSDVGTGGDNEQFF. The CDR3 DNA sequence: TGTGCCAGCAGCGACGTCGGGACAGGGGGAGACAATGAGCAGTTCTTC. The variable domain in full, with the rest retrieved from reference TRBV7-3 and TRBJ2-1, is GAGVSQTPSNKVTEKGKYVELRCDPISGHTALYWYRQSLGQGPEFLIYFQGTGAADDSGLPNDRFFAVRPEGSVSTLKIQRTERGDSAVYLCASSDVGTGGDNEQFFGPGTRLTVL.

The chain recombines TRBV9 with TRBJ2-2; perhaps TRBD2 as D (6 bases). Germline values: CDR1 SGDLS, CDR2 YYNGEE. This CDR3 comprises 16 residues. With 1 base removed from V and 0 bases from J, the gap between germline ends came to 10 bases. The CDR3 DNA follows: TGTGCCAGCAGCGTATGGCGCGGGGCGAACACCGGGGAGCTGTTTTTT. Translated, it gives CASSVWRGANTGELFF.

The chain links TRBV12-3 or TRBV12-4 to TRBJ2-3; D gene unclear. Trimming pared 2 bases from V and 1 base from J, leaving 4 bases between. The length of the CDR3 is 13 residues. The CDR3 bases are TGTGCCAGCAGTTTAACGGGCACAGATACGCAGTATTTT. It codes for CASSLTGTDTQYF.

The chain carries TRBV15 and TRBJ2-1, with D possibly matching TRBD2 (5 bases). This CDR3 comprises 13 residues. The germline V gene encodes CDR1 LNHNV and CDR2 YYDKDF (reference sequence). V was trimmed by 4 bases and J by 7 bases, leaving 11 bases between them. The CDR3 is CATSIGRGNEQFF. The CDR3 region has the DNA TGTGCCACCAGCATCGGACGGGGTAATGAGCAGTTCTTC.

This sequence joins TRBV14 and TRBJ2-1; no clear D. The CDR3 length is 16 residues. V shed 4 bases and J shed 5 bases, with 18 bases lying between them. Per germline, CDR1 SGHDN and CDR2 FVKESK. The CDR3 DNA reads as TGTGCCAGCAGCCCCCCGGTGAACGGAGTGGACAATGAGCAGTTCTTC. This gives the protein CASSPPVNGVDNEQFF.

The J gene is TRBJ1-3, the V gene TRBV2; no firm D call. The CDR3 consists of 15 residues. CDR1 is SNHLY, CDR2 FYNNEI, per germline. The V end lost 4 bases, the J end lost 0 bases, and 10 bases lay between the germline ends. CDR3 sequence (DNA): TGTGCCAGCAGTGCGAGACTGAGCTCTGGAAACACCATATATTTT. Translating it yields CASSARLSSGNTIYF.

The V call is TRBV19, the J call TRBJ1-4, with 7 bases matching TRBD1. The CDR3 spans 14 residues. V lost 6 bases and J lost 7; bases outside the gene matches: 8. Germline V gene lookup returns CDR1 LNHDA and CDR2 SQIVND (reference sequence). The CDR3 bases are TGTGCCAGTAGGGCCGACAGGGAAATTGAAAAACTGTTTTTT. Translating gives CASRADREIEKLFF. The whole variable domain, remainder taken from reference TRBV19 and TRBJ1-4, is DGGITQSPKYLFRKEGQNVTLSCEQNLNHDAMYWYRQDPGQGLRLIYYSQIVNDFQKGDIAEGYSVSREKKESFPLTVTSAQKNPTAFYLCASRADREIEKLFFGSGTQLSVL.

The chain couples TRBV6-5 to TRBJ2-7; TRBD2 might be the D (6 bases). V lost 5 bases and J 12 bases, leaving 23 bases between the germline ends. Germline-derived CDR1 and CDR2 are MNHEY and SVGAGI. This CDR3 spans 14 amino acids. The CDR3 DNA reads as TGTGCCAGCAGTCCCCCCGGGACTTCCATTCTACGGTACTTC. Residues: CASSPPGTSILRYF.

The V call is TRBV6-6, the J call TRBJ1-4, with 7 bases that match TRBD1. The CDR3 is 15 residues long. J lost 5 bases, V lost 5 bases, and 8 bases had no gene match. Germline CDR1 MNHNY, CDR2 SVGAGI (reference sequence). CDR3 protein: CASSRAGGRNEKLFF. The CDR3 DNA reads as TGTGCCAGCAGTCGGGCAGGGGGTCGGAATGAAAAACTGTTTTTT.

CDR3 DNA sequence: TGCGCCAGCAGTGGGGGCCGCCAGGGGAGGGATCAGCCCCAGCATTTT. It specifies CASSGGRQGRDQPQHF. The chain has TRBV10-1 and TRBJ1-5, with a weak D call TRBD1 (6 bases). The V end lost 4 bases, the J end lost 5 bases, and 18 bases lay between the germline ends. CDR1 WNHNN and CDR2 SYGVQD come from the germline V gene (reference sequence). CDR3 size: 16 residues.

Notes on this clone: One end of the junction does not line up with germline, which may come from a read error. The V call is TRBV7-7, the J call TRBJ1-3; 9 bases agree with TRBD1. Looked up from germline, CDR1 is SSHAT and CDR2 is FNYEAQ (reference sequence). CDR3 length: 19 amino acids. The CDR3 spells CASSLDGLRDRVSGNTIYF. CDR3 sequence (DNA): TGTGCTAGCAGCTTAGACGGACTACGGGACAGGGTCTCTGGAAACACCATATATTTT.

The chain employs TRBV19 and TRBJ1-4; 8 bases are shared with TRBD1. The J segment lost 3 bases and the V segment lost 3 bases, leaving 3 bases of the junction unmatched. This CDR3 region has 15 residues. In germline, CDR1 is LNHDA, CDR2 SQIVND (reference sequence). The CDR3 DNA reads as TGTGCCAGTAGTATTTGGGGACAGGCTAATGAAAAACTGTTTTTT. It yields the protein CASSIWGQANEKLFF.

The chain couples TRBV6-5 to TRBJ2-7; TRBD2 agrees at 7 bases. CDR1 and CDR2 from the germline V gene are MNHEY and SVGAGI. V was pared by 7 bases and J by 1 base, with 4 bases of the junction left unmatched. This CDR3 spans 13 amino acids. The CDR3 DNA follows: TGTGCCAGCACGTTCGGGGGGTCCTACGAGCAGTACTTC. This codes for CASTFGGSYEQYF.

On this clone: The identical CDR3 is also encoded by other nucleotide sequences in the sample. CDR3 residues: CASSPGVVNTEAFF. The CDR3 DNA reads TGCGCCAGCAGCCCAGGGGTGGTGAACACTGAAGCTTTCTTT. This chain uses TRBV5-1 with TRBJ1-1, with a possible D match to TRBD1 (6 bases). Trimming left V 4 bases short and J 0 bases short, with 10 bases between. CDR3 size: 14 residues. Germline CDR1 reads SGHRS; CDR2 reads YFSETQ.

V and J are TRBV5-8 and TRBJ2-1; TRBD1 is a possible D gene (6 bases). CDR3 length: 15 residues. Germline CDR1 and CDR2: SGHTS and YDEGEE. The V and J ends lost 2 bases and 3 bases respectively, with 12 bases between them. Here the CDR3 reads CASSFGQTFYNEQFF. CDR3 sequence (DNA): TGTGCCAGCAGCTTCGGACAGACCTTCTACAATGAGCAGTTCTTC.

The chain is built from TRBV18 and TRBJ2-1, with 7 bases matching TRBD2. The germline CDR1 and CDR2 sequences are KGHSH and LQKENI. Trimming cost V 3 bases and J 0 bases; bases outside gene matches: 2. This CDR3 contains 15 residues. The CDR3 nucleotides are TGTGCCAGCTCACCGAGGACTAGCTCCTACAATGAGCAGTTCTTC. It codes for CASSPRTSSYNEQFF. The full variable domain, its missing parts supplied by reference TRBV18 and TRBJ2-1, is NAGVMQNPRHLVRRRGQEARLRCSPMKGHSHVYWYRQLPEEGLKFMVYLQKENIIDESGMPKERFSAEFPKEGPSILRIQQVVRGDSAAYFCASSPRTSSYNEQFFGPGTRLTVL.